This T cell receptor (beta chain) was found in a study of T cell responses to AZD1222 COVID-19 vaccine. Overall study: Both about-4-week and about-12-week second-dose recipients were combined. Broader study findings: Among vaccine-associated CD4 TCRs, coverage spanned spike, with dominance at 160-218 and 743-854.

The CDR3 loop spans 15 amino acids. Germline V gene sequence: CDR1 LGHDT, CDR2 YNNKEL (reference sequence). With 4 bases clipped from V and 0 bases from J, the junction kept 4 bases outside the gene matches. The assay was immunoSEQ multiplex PCR, and TCRdb's table has in-frame clones only and misses some. The repertoire includes over 65,000 clones, about nine tenths of them detected once, and around 6.7% sits in the top ten. With respect to this clone: The antigen is not known.

The chain recombines TRBV3-1 (or the pseudogene TRBV3-2) with TRBJ2-7, with TRBD1 matching over 9 bases. The specimen comprised peripheral blood, sampled on day 0 of AZD1222 vaccination. The TCR sequence derives from an adult in good health. CDR3 residues: CASSPRDRDSYEQYF. In DNA, the CDR3 is TGTGCCAGCAGCCCCCGGGACAGGGACTCCTACGAGCAGTACTTC.